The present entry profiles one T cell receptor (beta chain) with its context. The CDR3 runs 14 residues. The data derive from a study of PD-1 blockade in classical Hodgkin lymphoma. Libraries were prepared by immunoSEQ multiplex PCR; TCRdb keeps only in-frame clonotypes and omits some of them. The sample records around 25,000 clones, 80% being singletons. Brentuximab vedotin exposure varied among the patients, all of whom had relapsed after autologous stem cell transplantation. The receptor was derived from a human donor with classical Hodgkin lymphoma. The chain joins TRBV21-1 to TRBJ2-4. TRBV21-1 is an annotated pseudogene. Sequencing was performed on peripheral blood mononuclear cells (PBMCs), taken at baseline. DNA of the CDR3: TGTGCCAGCAGCAGATGGACCTGGAAAAACATTCAGTACTTC. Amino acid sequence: CASSRWTWKNIQYF.